This record covers a single T cell receptor (beta chain). The target of this receptor is not known. Within one base of it there is no much larger clone, and no base qualities were kept. The sample is drawn from a study of shared clonotypes between healthy human individuals (dated by TCRdb to 2018 to 2020). Regarding the complete study: The cohort comprised two women and a few men aged 18 to 49 years. Different laboratories and diverse techniques were used to prepare libraries and sequence TCR repertoires, to increase sequencing depth and limit assay-specific biases. The study deeply sequenced blood TCR repertoires of several healthy adults to estimate repertoire size and the extent of clonotype sharing between individuals. For each donor, CD4 naive and CD4 memory were each given three plates, CD8 naive was given two plates, and CD8 memory was given one plate. Leukapheresis yielded between about 0.85 and 9 billion PBMCs per donor. Broad study findings and their caveats: Estimated clonotype richness was generally larger for naive than for memory subsets. Sharing across a handful of donors was observed for around 4.8% of naive CD4, 3% to 3.5% of naive CD8, 2.3% of memory CD4, and around 0.42% of memory CD8 clonotypes. The genetic and exposure-history diversity represented was limited by the small number of donors. Higher generation probabilities were observed for clonotypes shared by all four sorted-subset donors than for non-shared clonotypes. Pairwise subsampling led to the expectation that sequencing depth would affect the degree of clonotype sharing among donors. Rarefaction of sorted-subset datasets indicated incomplete sequencing despite the large sequencing depth. Sampling was limited to blood, and TCR repertoires in tissue likely differ from TCR repertoires in blood.

CD8 naive samples consisted of CD45RO-negative cells that were positively selected for CCR7, yielding a CD45RA+CCR7+ population without TemRA cells. The donors were healthy, HIV-negative adults with no recently reported acute infections or vaccinations. Only Caucasian adults living in Nashville, Tennessee, USA were represented among the donors. After blood collection by leukapheresis, PBMCs were isolated using Ficoll-Histopaque density gradient centrifugation and then cryopreserved in the vapor phase of liquid nitrogen. Analytical flow cytometry was used to check the purity and quantity of each magnetically sorted T cell population. From each sorted fraction, genomic DNA was isolated and quantified by UV absorbance on a Nanodrop 2000c. Using the deep immunoSEQ assay, multiplex PCR amplified TCR CDR3 regions from genomic DNA. Extracted genomic DNA from each cell subset was spread evenly across all wells of several immunoSEQ 96-well plates, with each plate serving as a replicate. For sorted subsets, roughly 200 ng of genomic DNA, equivalent to some 30,000 T cell genomes, went into each replicate PCR. The purified libraries were quantified using a Qubit 3.0 fluorometer, sized with a Bioanalyzer 2100, and then quantified again using the KAPA Library Quantification kit. Every immunoSEQ 96-well plate was sequenced on a dedicated single-read 150-cycle Illumina NextSeq 550 flow cell. The authors' analysis ran thus. Because the immunoSEQ output included only junctional sequences and no quality scores, the filtering could not be the same as the filtering used for full-length reads. Sequences were annotated with PyIR, a Python wrapper for IgBLAST v1.9, using IMGT germline references to assign V/J genes and CDR3. Reads were filtered out if the reads had weak V/J assignments (E-value above 1e-6), no CDR3, stop codons, out-of-frame junctions, or ambiguous translated residues. V3J clonotypes were defined by identical inferred V gene, J gene, and CDR3 amino acid sequence. Percentage overlap between repertoires was calculated by dividing the number of shared unique clonotypes by the size of the smaller repertoire. Three approaches were used to assess repertoire richness: RTK rarefaction, the Chao1 estimator, and Recon v2.1 estimates of unobserved clonotypes. OLGA was used to compute generation probabilities for all TCRbeta clonotypes that the gDNA method yielded from a few donors. TCRdb retrieved this table from immuneACCESS and kept in-frame rearrangements only. Not all clones are present; in checked studies, unresolved V genes account for under half, and no reason is known for the remainder. V and J calls and clone size come straight from that table; D and trimming were deduced from the DNA. The sample table lists some 600,000 clones, approximately 96% of them with a count of one. Approximately 0.1% of the sample is held by the ten biggest clonotypes.

The sequence derives from a woman aged 25 to 39 in good health. The sample taken for sequencing was naive CD8+ T cells sorted from blood. The sample's cell subset or site label, in plain terms: CD45RA+CCR7+.

The CDR3 reads CASSLEGGLAKNIQYF. The DNA sequence follows: TGTGCCAGCAGCTTGGAGGGTGGGCTAGCCAAAAACATTCAGTACTTC. The receptor chain draws on TRBV5-4 and TRBJ2-4; there is no confident call for the D gene. CDR1 and CDR2 were assigned from the germline V gene (reference sequence) as SGHNT and YYREEE. The junction carries 10 bases between V and J, which are trimmed by 0 bases and 0 bases respectively. The CDR3, from cysteine to phenylalanine, totals 16 residues. The sequence is cut down to CDR3 DNA, 48 bases in frame from base 1.